This TCR beta chain was captured in a study of blood T cells in healthy people across ages. Combining a sample-barcoded 5' primer with a J-beta primer mix, a second PCR ran for roughly 7 to 12 cycles. From the 5' RACE reads, TCRdb called clonotypes with MiXCR, one entry per CDR3 protein. Of approximately 1,000,000 distinct CDR3 sequences listed, under 40% are singletons. Donors ranged from roughly 6 to 100 years old and were healthy Caucasians in Russia. Peripheral blood was drawn, approximately 9.4 milliliters per donor. Looked up from germline, CDR1 is SGHRS and CDR2 is YFSETQ. The V gene lost 6 bases and the J gene lost 3 bases, with 10 bases spanning the gap. There are 13 residues in the CDR3.

The sequence was collected from a man between 18 and 29 years old in good health. This chain joins TRBV5-1 and TRBJ2-1, with D unresolved. The source material was blood. The DNA for the CDR3 is TGCGCCAGCAACCAGCTAGGCTACAATGAGCAGTTCTTC. This encodes CASNQLGYNEQFF.